This is a list of T cell receptor beta chains from one sample in a study of early T cells in non-severe SARS-CoV-2 infection. TCRdb fed the 5' RACE reads into MiXCR, producing one record per CDR3 protein. The sample carries 30,000 to 40,000 distinct CDR3 sequences, roughly 9.3% recorded once. Specimen: whole blood. The receptors originated from an adult who was a healthcare worker with PCR-confirmed SARS-CoV-2 infection or an uninfected control (not recorded which). Each CDR3 is given with its conserved first and last residue. A D gene is named only where the DNA matches it firmly. The size entry is marked missing in some rows and otherwise reads once, few, many or a size class.

CDR3nt | CDR3aa | abundance | v_gene | d_gene | len | j_gene
TGCGCCAGCAGCTTGTCAGGTGAAGCCAGCACAGATACGCAGTATTTT | CASSLSGEASTDTQYF | few | TRBV5-1 | - | 16 | TRBJ2-3
TGTGCCAGCAGCGTAGCTCGCAGTGAGACCCAGTACTTC | CASSVARSETQYF | medium-sized | TRBV9 | - | 13 | TRBJ2-5
TGCAGTGCTAGAGATCTGGGGACAGATCGCTACACCTTC | CSARDLGTDRYTF | many | TRBV20-1 | TRBD1 | 13 | TRBJ1-2
TGCAGCGGAAGGACAGGGTCGACCGGGGAGCTGTTTTTT | CSGRTGSTGELFF | many | TRBV29-1 | TRBD1 | 13 | TRBJ2-2
TGCAGCGTCGGCGGACACAAGAACACTGAAGCTTTCTTT | CSVGGHKNTEAFF | - | TRBV29-1 | - | 13 | TRBJ1-1
TGTGCCAGCAGTCCCCCAGGCAGGGCTCGGACTGAAGCTTTCTTT | CASSPPGRARTEAFF | - | TRBV27 | - | 15 | TRBJ1-1
TGTGCCATCAGAGAGGGGCATGGCTACACCTTC | CAIREGHGYTF | many | TRBV10-3 | - | 11 | TRBJ1-2
TGTGCCAGCTCACCCGGGAATGCGGTAGGCGCAGATACGCAGTATTTT | CASSPGNAVGADTQYF | many | TRBV18 | - | 16 | TRBJ2-3
TGCAGTGCTGGCAGGGGTGGAGATACGCAGTATTTT | CSAGRGGDTQYF | - | TRBV20-1 | - | 12 | TRBJ2-3
TGTGCCTGGAAGGGCAGGGGCTACGAGCAGTACTTC | CAWKGRGYEQYF | many | TRBV30 | - | 12 | TRBJ2-7
TGCAGTGCAGGACAGGGAATAGGGTACACTGAAGCTTTCTTT | CSAGQGIGYTEAFF | few | TRBV20-1 | TRBD1 | 14 | TRBJ1-1
TGTGCCAGCAGCTTGATCGGACAGGGCTACGAGCAGTACTTC | CASSLIGQGYEQYF | - | TRBV5-4 | TRBD1 | 14 | TRBJ2-7
TGCGCCAGCAGAACTCCCCTAGCGGGGACTAACAATGAGCAGTTCTTC | CASRTPLAGTNNEQFF | many | TRBV5-1 | TRBD2 | 16 | TRBJ2-1
TGTGCCAGCAGTTGGACAGCCTCTCCCGCAGATACGCAGTATTTT | CASSWTASPADTQYF | - | TRBV12-3/TRBV12-4 | - | 15 | TRBJ2-3
TGTGCCAGCAGCCAAGGGGCCGGCAGCCGTGGGGCCAACGTCCTGACTTTC | CASSQGAGSRGANVLTF | - | TRBV4-2 | - | 17 | TRBJ2-6
TGTGCCACCAGCACGCGCGGGGGGCTCGACAGGACCCTCTCCTACGAGCAGTACTTC | CATSTRGGLDRTLSYEQYF | many | TRBV15 | TRBD2 | 19 | TRBJ2-7
TGTGCCAGCAAAACGGGGAATCAGCCCCAGCATTTT | CASKTGNQPQHF | many | TRBV6-5 | - | 12 | TRBJ1-5
TGTGCCAGCAGCTTAGGGACAGGGTCGATGCCCCAGCATTTT | CASSLGTGSMPQHF | few | TRBV13 | TRBD1 | 14 | TRBJ1-5